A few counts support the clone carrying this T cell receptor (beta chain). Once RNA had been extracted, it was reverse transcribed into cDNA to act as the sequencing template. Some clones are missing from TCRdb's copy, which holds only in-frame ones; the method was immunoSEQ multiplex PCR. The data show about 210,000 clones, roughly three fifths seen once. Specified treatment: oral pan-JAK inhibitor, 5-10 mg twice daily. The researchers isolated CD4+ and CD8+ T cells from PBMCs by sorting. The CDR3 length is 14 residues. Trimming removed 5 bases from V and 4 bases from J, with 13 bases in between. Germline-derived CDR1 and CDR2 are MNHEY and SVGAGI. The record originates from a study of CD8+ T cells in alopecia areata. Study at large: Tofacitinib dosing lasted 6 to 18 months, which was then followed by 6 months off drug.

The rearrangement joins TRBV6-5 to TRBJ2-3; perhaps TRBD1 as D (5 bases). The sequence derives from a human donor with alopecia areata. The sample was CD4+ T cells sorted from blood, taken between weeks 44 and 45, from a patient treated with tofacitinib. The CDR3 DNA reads TGTGCCAGCAGTGAAGTCCAGGGCGCAGATACGCAGTATTTT. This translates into CASSEVQGADTQYF.